Included here is one T cell receptor (beta chain) sequence, with context. TCRdb's table, derived via immunoSEQ multiplex PCR, lists solely in-frame clones and lacks some. The sample holds around 120,000 clones, around 90% seen once. Germline loops: CDR1 KGHSH, CDR2 LQKENI. The CDR3 runs 15 residues. V lost 3 bases to trimming and J lost 7 bases; unmatched junction nucleotides: 12. Those enrolled in Seattle joined during active infection and were followed longitudinally afterward. This sample was taken from a study of blood T cell repertoires in COVID-19. Turning to the study itself: Samples taken during acute and convalescent COVID-19 were collected in the United States, Italy and Spain. PBMCs, B-cell-depleted T cells, or T cells were the source of the cDNA or gDNA that made up the material.

J is TRBJ2-7 and V is TRBV18; 7 bases match TRBD1. This sequence originates from a woman aged 55-75 years with COVID-19, enrolled during active disease. Sequenced input: peripheral blood. CDR3 residues: CASSPLQGPAEEQYF. In DNA, the CDR3 is TGTGCCAGCTCACCCTTACAGGGGCCGGCGGAAGAGCAGTACTTC.